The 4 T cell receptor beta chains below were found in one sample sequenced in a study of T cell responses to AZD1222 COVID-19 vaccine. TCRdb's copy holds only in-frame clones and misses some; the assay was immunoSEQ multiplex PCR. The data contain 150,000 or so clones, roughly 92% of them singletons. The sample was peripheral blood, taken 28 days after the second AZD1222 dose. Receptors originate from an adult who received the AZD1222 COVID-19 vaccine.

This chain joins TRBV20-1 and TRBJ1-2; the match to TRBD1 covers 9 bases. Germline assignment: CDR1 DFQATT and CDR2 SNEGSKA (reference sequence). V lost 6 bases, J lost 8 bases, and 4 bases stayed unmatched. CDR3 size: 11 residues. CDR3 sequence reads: CSAITGGGYTF. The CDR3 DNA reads TGCAGTGCAATAACAGGGGGCGGCTACACCTTC.

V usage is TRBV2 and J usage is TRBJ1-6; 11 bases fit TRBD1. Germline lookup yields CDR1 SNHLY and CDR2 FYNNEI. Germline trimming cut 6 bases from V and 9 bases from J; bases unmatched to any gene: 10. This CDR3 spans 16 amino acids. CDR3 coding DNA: TGTGCCAGCAGCTCCTGGACAGGGGGCAGTTCTTCACCCCTCCACTTT. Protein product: CASSSWTGGSSSPLHF.

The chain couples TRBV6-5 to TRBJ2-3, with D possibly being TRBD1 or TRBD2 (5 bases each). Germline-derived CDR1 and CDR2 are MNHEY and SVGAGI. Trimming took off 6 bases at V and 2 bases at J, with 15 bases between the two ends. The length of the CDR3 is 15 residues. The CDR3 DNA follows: TGTGCCAGCAGCGGATGGGACCCACACACAGATACGCAGTATTTT. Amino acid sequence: CASSGWDPHTDTQYF.

The CDR3 loop is CAWSEINSPNYGYTF. CDR3 sequence (DNA): TGTGCCTGGAGTGAAATCAACTCCCCTAACTATGGCTACACCTTC. The genes are TRBV30 and TRBJ1-2; unclear D gene. Trimming cost V 1 base and J 0 bases, with 12 bases left between them. The length of the CDR3 is 15 residues. CDR1 is GTSNPN and CDR2 is SVGIG in the germline V gene (reference sequence).